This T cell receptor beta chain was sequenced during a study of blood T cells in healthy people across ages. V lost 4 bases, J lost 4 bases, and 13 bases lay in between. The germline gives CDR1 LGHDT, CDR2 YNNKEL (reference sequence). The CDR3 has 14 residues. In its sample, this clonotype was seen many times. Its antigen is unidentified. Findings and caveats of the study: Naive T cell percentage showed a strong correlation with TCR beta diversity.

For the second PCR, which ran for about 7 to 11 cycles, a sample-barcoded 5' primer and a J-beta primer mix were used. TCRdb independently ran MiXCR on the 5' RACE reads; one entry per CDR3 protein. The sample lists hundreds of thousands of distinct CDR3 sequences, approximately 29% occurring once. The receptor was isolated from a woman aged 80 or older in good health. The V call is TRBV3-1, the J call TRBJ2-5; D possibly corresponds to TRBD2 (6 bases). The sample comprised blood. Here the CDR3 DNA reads TGTGCCAGCAGCCGACAAGGCGGGACAGAGACCCAGTACTTC. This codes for CASSRQGGTETQYF.